Given below is one TCR beta chain in context. This CDR3 spans 14 amino acids. Looked up from germline, CDR1 is SGHTA and CDR2 is FQGNSA. Trimming removed 1 base from V and 13 bases from J, with 17 bases in between. The data were taken from a study of early T cells in non-severe SARS-CoV-2 infection. TCRdb re-called the 5' RACE reads through MiXCR, storing one row per CDR3 protein. The sample lists roughly 70,000 distinct CDR3 sequences; 13% were seen once. The sample comprised whole blood. The TCR was taken from an adult who was a healthcare worker with PCR-confirmed SARS-CoV-2 infection or an uninfected control (not recorded which). The chain has TRBV7-2 and TRBJ2-1; TRBD1 or TRBD2 may be the D gene (5 bases each). Here the CDR3 reads CASSLVGWGSFQFF. The CDR3, as DNA: TGTGCCAGCAGCTTAGTAGGTTGGGGGTCCTTCCAGTTCTTC.